The 32 T cell receptor beta chains below were found in one sample sequenced in a study of blood T cell repertoires in COVID-19. Sequencing used immunoSEQ multiplex PCR; TCRdb keeps in-frame clones, though not all of them. This sample has approximately 260,000 clones, with 70% to 90% found just once. What was sequenced was peripheral blood. The receptor source for this set is an older woman with acute or convalescent COVID-19.

The chain couples TRBV11-2 to TRBJ1-4; D is undetermined. Germline-derived CDR1 and CDR2 are SGHAT and FQNNGV. Trimming pared 1 base from V and 5 bases from J, leaving 11 bases between. CDR3 length equals 15 residues. As DNA, the CDR3 is TGTGCCAGCAGCTTAGGAGGGCGGACGAATGAAAAACTGTTTTTT. The encoded protein is CASSLGGRTNEKLFF.

The chain employs TRBV4-2 and TRBJ1-2, with 8 positions matching TRBD1. The CDR3 consists of 15 residues. CDR1 is LGHNA, CDR2 YNFKEQ, per germline. V lost 5 bases and J lost 4; bases outside the gene matches: 9. The DNA for the CDR3 is TGTGCCAGCAGCGTTAAACAGGGGGAGGGCTATGGCTACACCTTC. Residues: CASSVKQGEGYGYTF.

As DNA, the CDR3 is TGTGCCAGCAGCTTGAGGGACAGGGGTGGAAACACCATATATTTT. It is translated as CASSLRDRGGNTIYF. This chain connects TRBV7-9 to TRBJ1-3; 10 bases line up with TRBD1. Germline CDR1 and CDR2: SEHNR and FQNEAQ (reference sequence). The CDR3 totals 15 residues. The V segment lost 3 bases and the J segment 3 bases; nucleotides outside the gene matches: 2. Looking up the rest from reference TRBV7-9 and TRBJ1-3 gives the full variable domain: DTGVSQNPRHKITKRGQNVTFRCDPISEHNRLYWYRQTLGQGPEFLTYFQNEAQLEKSRLLSDRFSAERPKGSFSTLEIQRTEQGDSAMYLCASSLRDRGGNTIYFGEGSWLTVV.

The V gene is TRBV19, the J gene TRBJ1-4; D is perhaps TRBD1 (6 bases). V was cut by 3 bases and J by 6 bases, with 11 bases left in between. The CDR3 totals 14 residues. Per germline, CDR1 LNHDA and CDR2 SQIVND (reference sequence). The CDR3 region is CASSIRGTDEKLFF. CDR3 DNA: TGTGCCAGTAGTATCAGGGGTACTGATGAAAAACTGTTTTTT.

The table lists this clone with a count of one. V and J are TRBV6-1 and TRBJ1-2; D might be TRBD1 (5 bases). The CDR3 spans 13 residues. Germline-derived CDR1 and CDR2 are MNHNS and SASEGT. Trimming took 2 bases from V and 4 from J, leaving 8 bases between them. The DNA of the CDR3 is TGTGCCAGCAGTGAACCAGGGTCCTATGGCTACACCTTC. Protein: CASSEPGSYGYTF.

This rearrangement joins TRBV6-6 to TRBJ2-7, with D tentatively TRBD1 (6 bases). Germline values: CDR1 MNHNY, CDR2 SVGAGI (reference sequence). The CDR3 length is 15 residues. V gave up 7 bases and J gave up 3 bases, with 19 bases separating them. The CDR3 reads CASTLDRTIGYEQYF. The CDR3 nucleotides read TGTGCCAGCACACTCGACAGGACGATAGGCTACGAGCAGTACTTC.

The V and J genes are TRBV16 and TRBJ2-5; possibly TRBD2 for D (6 bases). The ends were cut back, 1 base at V and 2 bases at J, with 11 bases in the middle. CDR3 size: 15 residues. Germline V CDR1 and CDR2: KGHSY, FQNENV. The CDR3 bases are TGTGCCAGCAGCCAATACGGGAGCAAGCAAGAGACCCAGTACTTC. This sequence encodes CASSQYGSKQETQYF. The full variable domain, with the rest looked up from reference TRBV16 and TRBJ2-5, is GEEVAQTPKHLVRGEGQKAKLYCAPIKGHSYVFWYQQVLKNEFKFLISFQNENVFDETGMPKERFSAKCLPNSPCSLEIQATKLEDSAVYFCASSQYGSKQETQYFGPGTRLLVL.

The chain carries TRBV20-1 and TRBJ2-1; D is ambiguous. V lost 6 bases and J 4 bases, leaving 4 bases between the germline ends. CDR1 is DFQATT, CDR2 SNEGSKA, per germline (reference sequence). The CDR3 sequence is 10 residues long. The CDR3 DNA reads TGCAGTGCCCGGTACAATGAGCAGTTCTTC. Its protein product is CSARYNEQFF.

The chain combines TRBV12-3 or TRBV12-4 with TRBJ2-7; D may be TRBD2 (5 bases). CDR3 length equals 11 residues. The ends were cut back, 7 bases at V and 4 bases at J, with 8 bases in the middle. This CDR3 reads CASMEDYEQYF. CDR3 DNA sequence: TGTGCCAGCATGGAGGATTACGAGCAGTACTTC.

This chain uses TRBV19 with TRBJ1-1; possible D gene TRBD1, 6 bases. The CDR3 sequence is 16 residues long. Germline CDR1 LNHDA, CDR2 SQIVND (reference sequence). V lost 4 bases to trimming and J lost 3 bases, with 18 bases between them. The CDR3 spells CASSTSFRDTHTEAFF. The CDR3 coding sequence is TGTGCCAGTAGTACTTCTTTCCGGGACACTCACACTGAAGCTTTCTTT.

This rearrangement joins TRBV29-1 to TRBJ2-5, with 8 bases aligning to TRBD1. The CDR3 runs 12 residues. Looked up from germline, CDR1 is SQVTM and CDR2 is ANQGSEA. V was pared by 5 bases and J by 4 bases, with 3 bases of the junction left unmatched. The CDR3 DNA is TGCAGCGTTCAGGGGGCTGGAGAGACCCAGTACTTC. This sequence encodes CSVQGAGETQYF.

The CDR3 DNA reads as TGTGCCAGCAGCCAAGATCTTGGGTCTAGCGGGTACAATGAGCAGTTCTTC. Translating it yields CASSQDLGSSGYNEQFF. V is TRBV4-2 and J is TRBJ2-1; 8 nucleotides line up with TRBD2. This CDR3 region has 17 residues. The V gene end was trimmed by 0 bases and the J gene end by 4 bases; junction bases not matched to a gene: 8. Germline V lookup: CDR1 LGHNA, CDR2 YNFKEQ.

V and J are TRBV5-5 and TRBJ1-4; 9 nucleotides match TRBD1. Germline-derived CDR1 and CDR2 are SGHKS and YYEKEE (reference sequence). Trimming took 1 base from V and 4 from J; bases not matched to a gene: 2. The CDR3 sequence is 15 residues long. The CDR3 is CASSLPTGGNEKLFF. CDR3 DNA: TGTGCCAGCAGCTTGCCGACAGGGGGTAATGAAAAACTGTTTTTT.

The V gene is TRBV18, the J gene TRBJ2-3; TRBD1 might be the D (8 bases). Trimming stripped 6 bases from V and 12 bases from J, with 19 bases between. This CDR3 is built from 13 residues. Germline V gene data show CDR1 as KGHSH and CDR2 as LQKENI. Here the CDR3 reads CASSTTTGGGQYF. The CDR3 DNA reads as TGTGCCAGCTCTACCACCACAGGGGGGGGTCAGTATTTT.

This chain joins TRBV30 and TRBJ2-3, with 12 bases aligning to TRBD2. The V segment lost 1 base and the J segment 6 bases; nucleotides outside the gene matches: 2. Germline V gives CDR1 GTSNPN, CDR2 SVGIG (reference sequence). This CDR3 has 14 residues. For the CDR3, the DNA is TGTGCCTGGAGTGGTCTAGCGGGAGGGGATACGCAGTATTTT. This translates into CAWSGLAGGDTQYF. Combining the CDR3 with reference TRBV30 and TRBJ2-3 gives the whole variable domain SQTIHQWPATLVQPVGSPLSLECTVEGTSNPNLYWYRQAAGRGLQLLFYSVGIGQISSEVPQNLSASRPQDRQFILSSKKLLLSDSGFYLCAWSGLAGGDTQYFGPGTRLTVL.

J is TRBJ1-3 and V is TRBV6-5; D is possibly TRBD1 (6 bases). Germline assignment: CDR1 MNHEY and CDR2 SVGAGI. Trimming left V 5 bases short and J 4 bases short, with 12 bases between. The CDR3 totals 14 residues. CDR3 nucleotides: TGTGCCAGCAGTCCCAGGGGACCGGGAAACACCATATATTTT. Protein product: CASSPRGPGNTIYF.

This clone was detected only once. The chain is built from TRBV6-5 and TRBJ2-6, with D unclear. The CDR3 totals 15 residues. Trimming took 6 bases from V and 0 from J, leaving 9 bases between them. Germline loops: CDR1 MNHEY, CDR2 SVGAGI. CDR3 bases: TGTGCCAGCAGCGGTACAGCCTCTGGGGCCAACGTCCTGACTTTC. Translated, it gives CASSGTASGANVLTF.

The chain couples TRBV18 to TRBJ1-2, with a tentative D call TRBD1 (6 bases). CDR3 length: 14 amino acids. Looked up from germline, CDR1 is KGHSH and CDR2 is LQKENI. V was clipped by 2 bases and J by 3 bases, with 10 bases between them. This chain's CDR3 is CASSPSTGHYGYTF. The CDR3 DNA reads TGTGCCAGCTCACCAAGTACAGGGCACTATGGCTACACCTTC.

About this clone: At one boundary the junction diverges from the germline segment, which might be a read error. The chain couples TRBV2 to TRBJ2-1; a weak D match, TRBD1 (6 bases). The V gene's germline CDR1 is SNHLY and CDR2 FYNNEI. This CDR3 is 14 amino acids long. The CDR3 sequence: CASSERTGYSEQFF. The CDR3, as DNA: TGTGCCAGCAGCGAGCGAACAGGGTACAGTGAGCAGTTCTTC.

The genes are TRBV3-1 (or the pseudogene TRBV3-2) and TRBJ2-1, with D perhaps TRBD1 (5 bases). V lost 4 bases, J lost 5 bases, and 12 bases lay in between. The CDR3 spans 14 residues. Germline CDR1 is LGHDT and CDR2 is YNNKEL (reference sequence). The CDR3 nucleotides read TGTGCCAGCAGCCGGGTAGGGGTCCACAATGAGCAGTTCTTC. Encoded protein: CASSRVGVHNEQFF.

In its sample, this clone was seen a few times. This chain connects TRBV7-8 to TRBJ1-5; D is ambiguous. Trimming cost V 1 base and J 5 bases, with 15 bases left between them. The CDR3 totals 16 residues. Per germline, CDR1 SGHVS and CDR2 FQNEAQ. The CDR3 DNA reads TGTGCCAGCAGCTTAGTCCGAACCGGGGAAGATCAGCCCCAGCATTTT. It encodes CASSLVRTGEDQPQHF.

The chain couples TRBV6-5 to TRBJ1-4, with TRBD1 matching over 7 bases. V was clipped by 6 bases and J by 6 bases; unmatched bases: 10. Germline CDR1 reads MNHEY; CDR2 reads SVGAGI. This CDR3 contains 15 residues. The CDR3 DNA sequence: TGTGCCAGCAGAGCCACCAGGGGGTGGGATGAAAAACTGTTTTTT. This translates into CASRATRGWDEKLFF.

The V gene is TRBV2, the J gene TRBJ2-2, with 7 positions matching TRBD1. Germline V lookup: CDR1 SNHLY, CDR2 FYNNEI. The CDR3 has 15 amino acids. V trimming: 8 bases; J trimming: 4 bases; junction bases outside the gene matches: 10. The chain's CDR3 is CASGTDAATTGELFF. CDR3 DNA: TGTGCCAGCGGGACAGACGCAGCTACCACCGGGGAGCTGTTTTTT.

In regard to this clone: In the same sample, other DNA sequences code for this CDR3. CDR3 coding DNA: TGTGCCAGCAGCCCCGACAGAAACTATGGCTACACCTTC. Translation: CASSPDRNYGYTF. The rearrangement links TRBV2 to TRBJ1-2; possibly TRBD1 for D (5 bases). With 6 bases removed from V and 2 bases from J, the gap between germline ends came to 10 bases. The germline V gene encodes CDR1 SNHLY and CDR2 FYNNEI. The length of the CDR3 is 13 residues.

In DNA, the CDR3 is TGTGCCAGCTACAGGTCGAACACTGAAGCTTTCTTT. It translates to CASYRSNTEAFF. V and J are TRBV6-5 and TRBJ1-1; tentative D call: TRBD1 (5 bases). V lost 8 bases to trimming and J lost 1 base, with 8 bases between them. The CDR3 contains 12 residues. In germline, CDR1 is MNHEY, CDR2 SVGAGI.

The chain links TRBV28 to TRBJ1-4, with 7 bases aligning to TRBD1. This CDR3 has 13 amino acids. Germline CDR1 is MDHEN and CDR2 is SYDVKM. With 6 bases clipped from V and 6 bases from J, the junction kept 4 bases outside the gene matches. The CDR3, as DNA: TGTGCCAGCAGCAGGGACAGAGATGAAAAACTGTTTTTT. It yields the protein CASSRDRDEKLFF.

The chain uses TRBV6-5 and TRBJ1-2, with D maybe TRBD1 (5 bases). V was cut by 11 bases and J by 5 bases, with 18 bases left in between. The CDR3 is made up of 13 amino acids. Germline V gives CDR1 MNHEY, CDR2 SVGAGI. Here the CDR3 reads CADAGRTPYGYTF. For the CDR3, the DNA is TGTGCCGATGCAGGGCGGACACCTTATGGCTACACCTTC.

The V call is TRBV15, the J call TRBJ2-5, with TRBD2 matching 7 bases. The CDR3 runs to 13 residues. The germline V gene has CDR1 LNHNV and CDR2 YYDKDF (reference sequence). The junction had 4 bases not matched to a gene; V was cut back by 7 bases and J by 2 bases. The CDR3 bases are TGTGCCACCATGCAGGGAGGGCAAGAGACCCAGTACTTC. It yields the protein CATMQGGQETQYF.

V usage is TRBV2 and J usage is TRBJ2-3; 12 bases line up with TRBD2. After removal of 6 bases from V and 6 bases from J, the junction contained 4 bases not matched to a gene. CDR3 length: 14 residues. Looked up from germline, CDR1 is SNHLY and CDR2 is FYNNEI. CDR3 in amino acids: CASRRTSGVDTQYF. As DNA, the CDR3 is TGTGCCAGCAGGCGGACTAGCGGGGTCGATACGCAGTATTTT.

The chain links TRBV19 to TRBJ1-5, with D uncertain. The germline gives CDR1 LNHDA, CDR2 SQIVND (reference sequence). The germline V and J ends were trimmed by 4 bases and 7 bases, with 14 bases remaining between them. The CDR3 sequence is 14 residues long. CDR3 bases: TGTGCCAGTAGTAGACAACAGAGAACACAGCCCCAGCATTTT. It codes for CASSRQQRTQPQHF.

The chain joins TRBV20-1 to TRBJ2-1; a possible D gene is TRBD2 (6 bases). V lost 3 bases to trimming and J lost 6 bases, with 18 bases between them. The germline CDR1 and CDR2 sequences are DFQATT and SNEGSKA (reference sequence). CDR3 length equals 15 residues. CDR3 sequence: CSASVRGEISNEQFF. CDR3 bases: TGCAGTGCTAGTGTTCGCGGGGAGATCAGCAATGAGCAGTTCTTC.

The V and J genes are TRBV2 and TRBJ1-5, with TRBD1 matching 9 bases. The CDR3 runs to 14 residues. Germline CDR1 SNHLY, CDR2 FYNNEI. V was pared by 6 bases and J by 6 bases, with 6 bases of the junction left unmatched. CDR3 DNA: TGTGCCAGCAGCGAAACAGGGGGCGGTCAGCCCCAGCATTTT. Encoded protein: CASSETGGGQPQHF. Using reference TRBV2 and TRBJ1-5 for the parts outside the CDR3, the full variable domain is EPEVTQTPSHQVTQMGQEVILRCVPISNHLYFYWYRQILGQKVEFLVSFYNNEISEKSEIFDDQFSVERPDGSNFTLKIRSTKLEDSAMYFCASSETGGGQPQHFGDGTRLSIL.